This is a list of T cell receptor beta chains from one sample in a study of graft-versus-host responses after intestinal transplantation. Measured with immunoSEQ multiplex PCR; TCRdb has only the in-frame clones, and not every one. The data show approximately 89,000 clones, with over 85% seen just once and approximately 1.1% held by the top ten. These receptors' targets are unknown. This material consisted of unstimulated CD8+ T cells sorted from spleen or lymph node cells, taken before transplant. The receptors derive from a human donor who was the organ donor for an intestinal transplant. Both conserved end residues are part of each CDR3.

len,j_gene,v_gene,CDR3aa
15,TRBJ2-2,TRBV5-4,CASTRQGPYTGELFF
14,TRBJ1-1,TRBV7-9,CASSWPGTDESTFF
14,TRBJ1-1,TRBV6-5,CASNLDGGNTEAFF
10,TRBJ1-2,TRBV2,CASHTYGYTF
16,TRBJ2-5,TRBV27,CASSLLGTSGQETQYF
16,TRBJ1-5,TRBV27,CASSLSPRKENQPQHF
10,TRBJ2-7,TRBV6-7,CAGGSYEQYF
12,TRBJ1-1,TRBV6-1,CASSEQGTEAFF
15,TRBJ1-3,TRBV5-4,CASSFGAVSGNTIYF
12,TRBJ1-1,TRBV7-6,CASSSIVGEAFF
16,TRBJ2-1,TRBV29-1,CSVEDANSGADNEQFF
19,TRBJ2-5,TRBV7-9,CASSRLHAGTSGVQETQYF
14,TRBJ2-2,TRBV27,CASGRDRGTGELFF
13,TRBJ1-2,TRBV5-1,CASSLFRNYGYTF
15,TRBJ1-1,TRBV21-1,CASSNPQYSNTEAFF
12,TRBJ1-1,TRBV5-8,CASSSYRVRAFF
17,TRBJ2-7,TRBV19,CASSIDLSGAALDEQYF
15,TRBJ1-5,TRBV4-1,CASSHITGGYQPQHF
14,TRBJ2-1,TRBV7-3,CASSSSGEYNEQFF
15,TRBJ2-7,TRBV5-4,CASSFLGSSPYEQYF
14,TRBJ1-1,TRBV30,CAWSPGQGVSEAFF
16,TRBJ2-2,TRBV28,CASRKTGSRNTGELFF
20,TRBJ2-1,TRBV5-1,CASWGVEALVPLSSYNEQFF
15,TRBJ2-7,TRBV5-1,CASSLSQGLAYEQYF
14,TRBJ2-7,TRBV28,CASSGTGVINEQYF
12,TRBJ2-5,TRBV6-5,CARGGGQETQYF
14,TRBJ1-6,TRBV7-2,CASSFPGGESPLHF
13,TRBJ2-1,TRBV6-4,CASSDSLYNEQFF
17,TRBJ2-1,TRBV18,CASSRGLGQGLTNEQFF
16,TRBJ2-1,TRBV9,CASSPRGGTPPDEQFF
15,TRBJ2-1,TRBV14,CASSSKSTTTPEQFF
16,TRBJ2-5,TRBV4-2,CASSHPRGDSRETQYF
16,TRBJ2-1,TRBV5-5,CASTPLQLGRGNEQFF
16,TRBJ1-5,TRBV27,CASSPGQGLGYQPQHF
15,TRBJ2-1,TRBV4-2,CASSQDWQIINEQFF
13,TRBJ2-2,TRBV11-3,CASSNTAAGELFF
12,TRBJ1-1,TRBV10-3,CAIGGNGAEAFF
15,TRBJ1-2,TRBV27,CASSLSVPGASGYTF
16,TRBJ2-1,TRBV19,CASSIDSGYSYNEQFF
18,TRBJ2-1,TRBV19,CASSIRFRTSGRNYEQFF
14,TRBJ2-7,TRBV19,CASSWGTGAHEQYF
15,TRBJ2-7,TRBV4-3,CASSQAGDWRYEQYF
14,TRBJ2-1,TRBV7-2,CASSLGQDNNEQFF